The following is a T cell receptor beta chain sequence with its context. This specimen belongs to a study of T cell changes during pregnancy in multiple sclerosis. With 5 bases clipped from V and 6 bases from J, the junction kept 3 bases outside the gene matches. From germline, CDR1 is SNHLY and CDR2 FYNNEI. The CDR3 has 12 amino acids. This table comes from immunoSEQ multiplex PCR, and its TCRdb copy is limited to in-frame clones, with some not included. The sample holds about 42,000 clones, about 90% seen once. The V and J genes are TRBV2 and TRBJ2-7; 8 positions agree with TRBD1. This clonotype was sampled from a female donor with multiple sclerosis, enrolled in a pregnancy study. Source: CD4+ T cells from peripheral blood mononuclear cells, taken after pregnancy. CDR3 in DNA: TGTGCCAGCAGTCTGACAGGGGCCGAGCAGTACTTC. This gives the protein CASSLTGAEQYF.